This TCR beta chain came from a study of T cells in tuberculosis. Sorting used thawed, overnight-rested PBMC stained with anti-CD3, a viability dye and GMM-loaded CD1B tetramer. C32 glucose monomycolate from Rhodococcus equi was loaded onto the CD1B tetramers. The CDR3 has 15 amino acids. The germline gives CDR1 SGHDT, CDR2 YYEEEE. The data were produced by immunoSEQ multiplex PCR, yet TCRdb's version contains in-frame clones alone and is incomplete. The table has roughly 59,000 clones, around 81% seen once. This TCR was sampled from an adult woman with latent tuberculosis. This chain uses TRBV5-6 with TRBJ2-5; D might be TRBD2 (6 bases). The J call is uncertain, as TRBJ2-7 better fits the DNA end. The specimen was CD1b-GMM tetramer-negative cells sorted from PBMCs. The CDR3 DNA reads as TGTGCCAGCAGCGCGGGACCGATGAGCTCCTACGAGCAGTACTTC. Translated: CASSAGPMSSYEQYF.